This is a list of T cell receptor beta chains from one sample in a study of blood T cell repertoires in COVID-19. Assay: immunoSEQ multiplex PCR; the TCRdb copy retains only in-frame clones and omits some. The table lists 180,000 or so clones, about nine tenths of them singletons. Sequencing was carried out using peripheral blood. Receptors originate from a man between 65 and 85 years old with acute or convalescent COVID-19. Each CDR3 is given with its conserved first and last residue. D genes are given only for firm matches. Some rows mark clone size as missing; the rest say once, few, many or name a class of expanded clone.

j_call v_call clone_size d_call cdr3_aa cdr3_nt
TRBJ1-4 TRBV5-6 . TRBD1 CASSSGPGTALREKLFF TGTGCCAGCAGCTCCGGACCAGGGACAGCTCTTCGTGAAAAACTGTTTTTT
TRBJ1-5 TRBV28 once . CASSDGVYQPQHF TGTGCCAGCAGTGACGGGGTCTATCAGCCCCAGCATTTT
TRBJ2-3 TRBV27 . . CASSLPGASYSTDTQYF TGTGCCAGCAGTTTACCCGGTGCTTCTTATAGCACAGATACGCAGTATTTT
TRBJ2-2 TRBV7-8 . . CASSLVRAAGELFF TGTGCCAGCAGCTTAGTGAGGGCTGCCGGGGAGCTGTTTTTT
TRBJ1-1 TRBV7-9 . . CASEPGSEAFF TGTGCCAGCGAGCCGGGATCTGAAGCTTTCTTT
TRBJ1-4 TRBV9 . TRBD1 CASSVAGGNEKLFF TGTGCCAGCAGCGTAGCAGGGGGTAATGAAAAACTGTTTTTT
TRBJ1-2 TRBV28 few . CAIVRSGVPGYTF TGTGCCATCGTCCGATCAGGGGTTCCTGGCTACACCTTC
TRBJ1-1 TRBV4-1 . . CASSQDKRTEAFF TGCGCCAGCAGCCAAGATAAGAGAACTGAAGCTTTCTTT
TRBJ1-5 TRBV6-6 . . CASSPIRGNQPQHF TGTGCCAGCAGTCCTATACGAGGCAATCAGCCCCAGCATTTT
TRBJ2-2 TRBV7-3 . . CASRTGRSGTGELFF TGTGCCAGCAGAACGGGAAGATCGGGCACCGGGGAGCTGTTTTTT
TRBJ1-2 TRBV28 . TRBD1 CASSLRPGGGYTF TGTGCTAGCAGTTTAAGACCAGGGGGCGGCTACACCTTC
TRBJ2-1 TRBV7-3 . TRBD2 CASIPGLAGGTEQFF TGTGCCAGCATCCCCGGACTAGCGGGAGGGACGGAGCAGTTCTTC
TRBJ1-1 TRBV5-1 . . CASSLDSTNTEAFF TGCGCCAGCAGCTTGGACAGCACGAACACTGAAGCTTTCTTT
TRBJ1-1 TRBV7-6 . TRBD1 CASSPDRGIVRTEAFF TGTGCCAGCAGCCCGGACAGGGGAATAGTGCGGACTGAAGCTTTCTTT
TRBJ2-2 TRBV21-1 . . CASSTRDWDTGELFF TGTGCCAGCAGCACTCGTGACTGGGACACCGGGGAGCTGTTTTTT
TRBJ2-1 TRBV5-1 once TRBD2 CASSGGGEQFF TGCGCCAGCAGCGGCGGGGGAGAGCAGTTCTTC
TRBJ2-3 TRBV9 many . CASSGRGGAPTDTQYF TGTGCCAGCAGCGGAAGAGGGGGGGCCCCCACAGATACGCAGTATTTT
TRBJ2-2 TRBV12-5 few TRBD2 CASGLGLAGVTGELFF TGTGCTAGTGGACTCGGACTAGCGGGAGTCACCGGGGAGCTGTTTTTT
TRBJ1-1 TRBV28 . . CASKTVNTEAFF TGTGCCAGCAAAACTGTGAACACTGAAGCTTTCTTT
TRBJ2-5 TRBV7-2 once TRBD1 CASSLKTGTQETQYF TGTGCCAGCAGCCTCAAGACAGGGACCCAAGAGACCCAGTACTTC
TRBJ1-1 TRBV3-1/TRBV3-2 . . CASSQGYSKANTEAFF TGTGCCAGCAGCCAAGGGTACAGCAAAGCAAACACTGAAGCTTTCTTT
TRBJ2-5 TRBV30 . . CAWSAVRKETQYF TGTGCCTGGAGTGCTGTCAGAAAAGAGACCCAGTACTTC
TRBJ1-4 TRBV5-1 once TRBD1 CASSLGPSGQGKLFF TGCGCCAGCAGCTTGGGACCGTCGGGACAGGGGAAACTGTTTTTT
TRBJ2-2 TRBV4-1 once . CASSLLPGAGELFF TGCGCCAGCAGCCTTCTCCCCGGGGCCGGGGAGCTGTTTTTT
TRBJ2-1 TRBV7-3 . TRBD2 CASSFYRLAEGNEQFF TGTGCCAGCAGCTTTTATCGACTAGCGGAAGGTAATGAGCAGTTCTTC
TRBJ1-4 TRBV27 . TRBD1 CASSLWGQGNEKLFF TGTGCCAGCAGTTTATGGGGACAGGGTAATGAAAAACTGTTTTTT
TRBJ2-1 TRBV7-8 . . CASSLGAYNEQFF TGTGCCAGCAGCTTAGGGGCGTACAATGAGCAGTTCTTC
TRBJ2-2 TRBV5-1 . . CASSFLAKPNTGELFF TGCGCCAGCAGCTTCCTTGCGAAGCCGAACACCGGGGAGCTGTTTTTT
TRBJ2-3 TRBV19 once . CASSIGLGREEDTQYF TGTGCCAGTAGTATAGGGTTAGGCAGGGAAGAAGATACGCAGTATTTT
TRBJ1-1 TRBV7-3 . TRBD1 CASSFNRGDTEAFF TGTGCCAGCAGCTTCAACAGGGGGGACACTGAAGCTTTCTTT
TRBJ2-3 TRBV5-1 . . CASSQGTDHLPFETQYF TGCGCCAGCAGCCAGGGTACGGACCACCTCCCGTTTGAGACGCAGTATTTT
TRBJ2-1 TRBV10-1 . . CASSETGYEQFF TGCGCCAGCAGTGAAACAGGGTATGAGCAGTTCTTC
TRBJ1-2 TRBV4-1 . . CASSLLQGDNYGYTF TGCGCCAGCAGCCTTCTCCAGGGCGACAACTATGGCTACACCTTC
TRBJ2-2 TRBV6-4 . TRBD2 CASSVCLAGLTGELFF TGTGCCAGCAGTGTATGCCTAGCGGGCCTCACCGGGGAGCTGTTTTTT
TRBJ1-2 TRBV10-3 . . CAISEGGTNYGYTF TGTGCCATCAGTGAGGGGGGGACTAACTATGGCTACACCTTC
TRBJ2-7 TRBV5-1 . TRBD1 CASSRGQGSYEQYF TGCGCCAGCAGCCGGGGACAGGGCTCCTACGAGCAGTACTTC
TRBJ1-1 TRBV28 . . CASSFGQGEAFF TGTGCCAGCAGCTTTGGGCAGGGTGAAGCTTTCTTT
TRBJ2-7 TRBV29-1 . TRBD1 CSVERGQVVREQYF TGCAGCGTTGAAAGGGGACAGGTCGTCAGGGAGCAGTACTTC